A single sample is the source of the 28 T cell receptor beta chains below, sequenced in a study of a mutant IDH1 vaccine in newly diagnosed glioma. Data came from immunoSEQ multiplex PCR; TCRdb stores just in-frame clones and leaves some out. This table has almost 85,000 clones, over 75% appearing once. These receptors are not linked to any known antigen. Time point denoted: week 23, last vaccination. The investigators gave 300 ug of mutant IDH1 20-mer peptide in each vaccine dose, together with topical imiquimod. Sequences were derived from PBMCs, sampled from a glioma patient whose treatment included an IDH1 peptide vaccine. Source of these receptors: a man aged 25-45 years with glioma. Some clones in this sample may be carry-over from other donors' samples.

The V and J genes are TRBV9 and TRBJ1-1; D is perhaps TRBD1 (5 bases). V was clipped by 3 bases and J by 3 bases, with 18 bases between them. This CDR3 is 16 amino acids long. The germline V gene has CDR1 SGDLS and CDR2 YYNGEE. CDR3 loop: CASSAPWGSVDTEAFF. For the CDR3, the DNA is TGTGCCAGCAGCGCCCCGTGGGGGTCAGTCGACACTGAAGCTTTCTTT.

The rearrangement joins TRBV5-1 to TRBJ2-7; D gene uncertain. The CDR3 runs to 13 residues. The ends were cut back, 4 bases at V and 7 bases at J, with 15 bases in the middle. Germline V CDR1 and CDR2: SGHRS, YFSETQ. The CDR3 nucleotides read TGCGCCAGCAGCCTGAGTGGCAAATGGGAGCAGTACTTC. It encodes CASSLSGKWEQYF.

This clone was recorded once. The rearrangement links TRBV5-1 to TRBJ2-7, with D possibly matching TRBD1 (6 bases). Trimming pared 6 bases from V and 3 bases from J, leaving 19 bases between. The CDR3 runs to 15 residues. Germline CDR1 is SGHRS and CDR2 is YFSETQ. The CDR3: CASTYRRDTLYEQYF. Written as DNA, the CDR3 is TGCGCCAGCACTTACCGCCGGGACACGCTCTACGAGCAGTACTTC.

V and J are TRBV7-2 and TRBJ2-7; D may be TRBD1 (5 bases). Per germline, CDR1 SGHTA and CDR2 FQGNSA. CDR3 length equals 13 residues. Trimming took 4 bases from V and 7 from J, leaving 14 bases between them. This chain's CDR3 is CASSWGPLGEQYF. CDR3 DNA: TGTGCCAGCAGCTGGGGCCCACTTGGGGAGCAGTACTTC. The full variable domain, with the rest looked up from reference TRBV7-2 and TRBJ2-7, is GAGVSQSPSNKVTEKGKDVELRCDPISGHTALYWYRQSLGQGLEFLIYFQGNSAPDKSGLPSDRFSAERTGGSVSTLTIQRTQQEDSAVYLCASSWGPLGEQYFGPGTRLTVT.

The chain couples TRBV5-4 to TRBJ2-1; 7 nucleotides match TRBD2. V lost 1 base to trimming and J lost 7 bases; unmatched junction nucleotides: 11. The CDR3 contains 16 residues. CDR1 is SGHNT, CDR2 YYREEE, per germline (reference sequence). The CDR3 nucleotides read TGTGCCAGCAGCTTGACCCCGCGGGAGAGGAAGAATGAGCAGTTCTTC. It yields the protein CASSLTPRERKNEQFF.

The rearrangement joins TRBV6-6 to TRBJ2-3, with 9 bases fitting TRBD2. The CDR3 extends over 14 amino acids. Per germline, CDR1 MNHNY and CDR2 SVGAGI (reference sequence). V gave up 2 bases and J gave up 6 bases; unmatched junction bases: 3. The DNA of the CDR3 is TGTGCCAGCAGTTACCGGCGGGGGGGGGATACGCAGTATTTT. It is translated as CASSYRRGGDTQYF.

The gene calls are TRBV21-1 and TRBJ2-7. TRBV21-1 is labeled a pseudogene. CDR3 length equals 13 residues. The CDR3 loop reads CASSNWEGNEQYF. In nucleotides, the CDR3 is TGTGCCAGCAGCAATTGGGAAGGGAACGAGCAGTACTTC.

This clone was counted a single time. The chain couples TRBV28 to TRBJ2-3; the D gene is possibly TRBD2 (5 bases). Germline assignment: CDR1 MDHEN and CDR2 SYDVKM. The CDR3 totals 15 residues. Trimming shortened V by 6 bases and J by 5 bases, and 18 bases separated the two germline ends. The CDR3 bases are TGTGCCAGCAGCCGTTCCTCGGGGATCGGAGATACGCAGTATTTT. Its protein is CASSRSSGIGDTQYF.

The J gene is TRBJ2-1, the V gene TRBV5-6; possible D gene TRBD2, 5 bases. Trimming took 2 bases from V and 3 from J, leaving 12 bases between them. In germline, CDR1 is SGHDT, CDR2 YYEEEE. The CDR3 extends over 15 amino acids. CDR3 in amino acids: CASSFIRGFYNEQFF. As DNA, the CDR3 is TGTGCCAGCAGCTTTATTCGGGGTTTCTACAATGAGCAGTTCTTC.

The V and J genes are TRBV4-1 and TRBJ2-2; 7 bases map to TRBD2. V lost 3 bases to trimming and J lost 1 base; unmatched junction nucleotides: 5. Germline CDR1 is MGHRA and CDR2 is YSYEKL. CDR3 length equals 16 residues. The CDR3 loop reads CASSQPGGLNTGELFF. In nucleotides, the CDR3 is TGCGCCAGCAGCCAGCCGGGGGGACTGAACACCGGGGAGCTGTTTTTT.

The genes are TRBV2 and TRBJ2-2, with TRBD1 identical over 7 bases. The germline V gene has CDR1 SNHLY and CDR2 FYNNEI. The CDR3 contains 17 residues. Trimming removed 5 bases from V and 1 base from J; junction bases left unmatched: 10. This CDR3 reads CASSKDRMTLNTGELFF. CDR3 bases: TGTGCCAGCAGTAAGGACAGGATGACCCTGAACACCGGGGAGCTGTTTTTT.

V usage is TRBV30 and J usage is TRBJ2-7; weak D call: TRBD2 (6 bases). With 0 bases removed from V and 7 bases from J, the gap between germline ends came to 13 bases. Germline CDR1 and CDR2: GTSNPN and SVGIG (reference sequence). This CDR3 has 13 residues. The CDR3 DNA reads TGTGCCTGGAGTGTACGGGGAGGCGGGGAGCAGTACTTC. Its protein product is CAWSVRGGGEQYF.

V is TRBV27 and J is TRBJ1-1; a weak D match, TRBD1 (6 bases). This CDR3 contains 15 residues. CDR1 and CDR2 (germline): MNHEY, SMNVEV (reference sequence). Trimming removed 6 bases from V and 3 bases from J, with 17 bases in between. The chain's CDR3 is CASRRTVGGYTEAFF. Here the CDR3 DNA reads TGTGCCAGCAGACGGACAGTCGGCGGGTACACTGAAGCTTTCTTT.

The chain links TRBV7-8 to TRBJ2-7; D uncertain. Germline CDR1 SGHVS, CDR2 FQNEAQ. V lost 2 bases and J lost 5, with 4 bases in between. The CDR3 totals 11 residues. CDR3 in amino acids: CASSLSHEQYF. CDR3 sequence (DNA): TGTGCCAGCAGCTTATCCCACGAGCAGTACTTC.

CDR3 protein: CSVEVIQGDEQYF. The CDR3 DNA sequence: TGCAGCGTTGAAGTTATACAGGGGGACGAGCAGTACTTC. The gene calls are TRBV29-1 and TRBJ2-7; 8 bases line up with TRBD1. This CDR3 has 13 amino acids. V was clipped by 1 base and J by 5 bases; unmatched bases: 4. The germline CDR1 and CDR2 sequences are SQVTM and ANQGSEA.

The chain recombines TRBV5-6 with TRBJ1-5; the D gene is possibly TRBD1 (6 bases). Looked up from germline, CDR1 is SGHDT and CDR2 is YYEEEE. CDR3 length: 13 residues. Trimming removed 0 bases from V and 7 bases from J, with 8 bases in between. The CDR3 sequence: CASSLAGDQPQHF. DNA of the CDR3: TGTGCCAGCAGCTTGGCAGGGGACCAGCCCCAGCATTTT. Using reference TRBV5-6 and TRBJ1-5 for the parts outside the CDR3, the full variable domain is DAGVTQSPTHLIKTRGQQVTLRCSPKSGHDTVSWYQQALGQGPQFIFQYYEEEERQRGNFPDRFSGHQFPNYSSELNVNALLLGDSALYLCASSLAGDQPQHFGDGTRLSIL.

This clone was seen a single time. This sequence joins TRBV27 and TRBJ2-2; no clear D gene. Germline V lookup: CDR1 MNHEY, CDR2 SMNVEV (reference sequence). V was cut by 5 bases and J by 3 bases, with 10 bases left in between. The CDR3 is 14 amino acids. DNA of the CDR3: TGTGCCAGCAGTCTTCGATCGTACACCGGGGAGCTGTTTTTT. It translates to CASSLRSYTGELFF.

This chain connects TRBV5-1 to TRBJ2-7; D is undetermined. Germline V lookup: CDR1 SGHRS, CDR2 YFSETQ. V was shortened by 2 bases and J by 0 bases, with 6 bases between the two germline ends. The CDR3 is 13 amino acids. CDR3 sequence reads: CASSFRSSYEQYF. The CDR3 DNA follows: TGCGCCAGCAGCTTCCGAAGCTCCTACGAGCAGTACTTC.

The chain joins TRBV7-2 to TRBJ2-7; 8 positions agree with TRBD1. V dropped 7 bases and J dropped 1; count of bases not matched to a gene: 3. Germline CDR1 SGHTA, CDR2 FQGNSA. CDR3 length equals 13 residues. The CDR3 nucleotides are TGTGCCAGCAACCGGGACAGGTCCTACGAGCAGTACTTC. It translates to CASNRDRSYEQYF.

The sample holds a few counts of this clone. This chain links TRBV5-6 with TRBJ2-5, with 7 positions matching TRBD1. This CDR3 contains 13 residues. Germline CDR1 SGHDT, CDR2 YYEEEE. Trimming took 0 bases from V and 5 from J; bases not matched to a gene: 1. CDR3 bases: TGTGCCAGCAGCTTGGGACAGGGTGAGACCCAGTACTTC. Encoded protein: CASSLGQGETQYF.

On this clone: At the DNA level, this CDR3 is encoded by other sequences in the same sample as well. The rearrangement joins TRBV4-1 to TRBJ1-6, with D unresolved. The V gene's germline CDR1 is MGHRA and CDR2 YSYEKL. The V end lost 6 bases, the J end lost 9 bases, and 12 bases lay between the germline ends. The CDR3 covers 13 residues. The CDR3 reads CASSLKVGSPLHF. In DNA, the CDR3 is TGCGCCAGCAGTCTCAAGGTCGGTTCACCCCTCCACTTT.

V is TRBV5-1 and J is TRBJ2-5, with D perhaps TRBD1 (6 bases). The CDR3 runs to 15 residues. Looked up from germline, CDR1 is SGHRS and CDR2 is YFSETQ. The CDR3 DNA is TGCGCGAGCGACCTGGGCAGGGGTTTACAAGAGACCCAGTACTTC. Protein product: CASDLGRGLQETQYF.

The J gene is TRBJ2-3, the V gene TRBV6-4; 10 positions match TRBD2. J was trimmed by 4 bases and V by 2 bases; bases with no gene match: 0. This CDR3 region has 14 residues. Germline V gene data show CDR1 as MRHNA and CDR2 as SNTAGT. The chain's CDR3 is CASSDLAGADTQYF. CDR3 nucleotides: TGTGCCAGCAGTGACCTAGCGGGGGCAGATACGCAGTATTTT.

The chain carries TRBV7-3 and TRBJ2-7; a weak D match, TRBD2 (7 bases). Trimming cost V 0 bases and J 5 bases, with 11 bases left between them. Germline V gene data show CDR1 as SGHTA and CDR2 as FQGTGA. The CDR3 loop spans 14 amino acids. CDR3 coding DNA: TGTGCCAGCAGCTTAACAGGGGGAGGGGACGAGCAGTACTTC. Amino acids: CASSLTGGGDEQYF.

This clone was seen more than once but under ten times. The chain carries TRBV6-6 and TRBJ1-1; weak D call: TRBD1 (5 bases). CDR1 is MNHNY and CDR2 is SVGAGI in the germline V gene (reference sequence). The CDR3 spans 13 residues. Trimming left V 2 bases short and J 1 base short, with 5 bases between. CDR3 DNA sequence: TGTGCCAGCAGTTACGACAGGAACACTGAAGCTTTCTTT. Translation: CASSYDRNTEAFF.

This clone was seen once. The chain combines TRBV28 with TRBJ1-5; 7 bases are shared with TRBD1. Germline CDR1 is MDHEN and CDR2 is SYDVKM. Unmatched junction bases numbered 16, after V lost 8 bases and J lost 6 bases. This CDR3 comprises 16 residues. CDR3 loop: CASYSLVDRDSQPQHF. DNA of the CDR3: TGTGCCAGCTACTCCCTGGTCGACAGGGACAGTCAGCCCCAGCATTTT.

The CDR3 here is CASSQGANYGYTF. CDR3 nucleotide sequence: TGTGCCAGCAGTCAGGGTGCAAACTATGGCTACACCTTC. The chain has TRBV6-1 and TRBJ1-2, with a possible D match to TRBD1 (5 bases). Per the germline V gene, CDR1 is MNHNS and CDR2 is SASEGT. The CDR3 runs to 13 residues. V was clipped by 5 bases and J by 2 bases, with 9 bases between them.

This clone was seen once. The genes are TRBV11-3 and TRBJ1-2, with TRBD1 matching over 8 bases. Germline lookup yields CDR1 SGHNT and CDR2 YENEEA. The J segment lost 8 bases and the V segment lost 7 bases, leaving 12 bases of the junction unmatched. CDR3 length equals 14 residues. Here the CDR3 DNA reads TGTGCCAGCACCACGGCCAACAGGGGGGACGGCTACACCTTC. Translating gives CASTTANRGDGYTF.